What follows is one TCR beta chain and its context. Here immunoSEQ multiplex PCR was the method, and the copy in TCRdb shows in-frame clones only, minus some. The sample lists more than 80,000 clones, under 90% occurring once. These data originate in a study of blood T cell repertoires in COVID-19. Across the study: Samples came from the United States, Italy and Spain, spanning acute and convalescent COVID-19. Sources were T cells, B-cell-depleted T cells, or PBMCs; the material itself was cDNA or gDNA.

The sample was peripheral blood. This clonotype originated in a human donor with active COVID-19. The donor label of this sample is uncertain.

The CDR3 DNA reads as TGTGCCAGCAGCTTAGATCTAGGGACAGGGGAATCTGAAGCTTTCTTT. Its translation is CASSLDLGTGESEAFF. V is TRBV11-2 and J is TRBJ1-1, with 10 positions matching TRBD1. Germline values: CDR1 SGHAT, CDR2 FQNNGV. The CDR3 runs 16 residues. V lost 0 bases and J lost 6; bases outside the gene matches: 7.